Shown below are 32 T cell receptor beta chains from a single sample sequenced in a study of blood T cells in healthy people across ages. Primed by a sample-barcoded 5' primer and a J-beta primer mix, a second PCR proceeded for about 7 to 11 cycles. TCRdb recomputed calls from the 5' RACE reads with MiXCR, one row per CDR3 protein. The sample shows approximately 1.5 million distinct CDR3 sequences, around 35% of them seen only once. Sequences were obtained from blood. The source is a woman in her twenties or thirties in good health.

The CDR3 DNA reads as TGTGCCAGCAGCTTACTTCGACTAGCGGACGCCTACGAGCAGTACTTC. It specifies CASSLLRLADAYEQYF. V is TRBV7-2 and J is TRBJ2-7; 9 bases fit TRBD2. V lost 2 bases and J lost 2; bases outside the gene matches: 7. Germline loops: CDR1 SGHTA, CDR2 FQGNSA. The CDR3 length is 16 residues.

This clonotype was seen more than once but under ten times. CDR3 sequence (DNA): TGTGCCAGCAGTCCCTCGGGACTAGCGGGAGGGCTCGAGCAGTACTTC. The encoded protein is CASSPSGLAGGLEQYF. This rearrangement joins TRBV27 to TRBJ2-7; 16 nucleotides match TRBD2. The V segment lost 5 bases and the J segment 6 bases; nucleotides outside the gene matches: 7. This CDR3 has 16 residues. The V gene's germline CDR1 is MNHEY and CDR2 SMNVEV (reference sequence).

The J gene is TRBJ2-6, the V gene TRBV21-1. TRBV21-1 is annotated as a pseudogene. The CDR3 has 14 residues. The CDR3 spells CASTVCPGANVLTF. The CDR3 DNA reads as TGTGCCAGCACGGTGTGTCCTGGGGCCAACGTCCTGACTTTC.

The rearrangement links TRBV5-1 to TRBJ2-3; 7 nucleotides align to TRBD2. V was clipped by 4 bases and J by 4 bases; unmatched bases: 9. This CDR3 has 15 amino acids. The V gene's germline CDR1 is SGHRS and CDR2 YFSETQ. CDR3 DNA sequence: TGCGCCAGCAGCGTAGGAGGACTAGTCCCAGATACGCAGTATTTT. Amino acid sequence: CASSVGGLVPDTQYF.

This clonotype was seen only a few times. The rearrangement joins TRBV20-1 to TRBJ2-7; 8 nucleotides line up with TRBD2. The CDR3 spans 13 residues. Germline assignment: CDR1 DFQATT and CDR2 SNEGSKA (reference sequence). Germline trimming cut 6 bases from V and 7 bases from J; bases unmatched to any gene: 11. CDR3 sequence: CSAAGLVSLEQYF. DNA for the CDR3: TGCAGTGCGGCGGGACTAGTCTCTCTGGAGCAGTACTTC.

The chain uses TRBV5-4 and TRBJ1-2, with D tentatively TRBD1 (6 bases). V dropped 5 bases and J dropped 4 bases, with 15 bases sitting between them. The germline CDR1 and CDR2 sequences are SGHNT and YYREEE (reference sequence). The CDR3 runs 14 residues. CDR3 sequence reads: CASREQGPGYGYTF. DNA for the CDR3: TGTGCCAGCAGGGAACAGGGCCCCGGCTATGGCTACACCTTC.

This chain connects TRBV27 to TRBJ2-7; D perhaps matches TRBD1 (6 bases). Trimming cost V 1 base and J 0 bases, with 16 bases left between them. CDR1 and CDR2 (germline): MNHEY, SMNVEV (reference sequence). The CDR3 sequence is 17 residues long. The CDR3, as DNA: TGTGCCAGCAGTTTATTGGCCCCCACAGGGAACTCCTACGAGCAGTACTTC. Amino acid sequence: CASSLLAPTGNSYEQYF.

CDR3 in amino acids: CASSLALVGGETQYF. In DNA form, the CDR3 reads TGCGCCAGCAGCTTGGCGCTGGTAGGGGGAGAGACCCAGTACTTC. The V gene is TRBV5-1, the J gene TRBJ2-5; perhaps TRBD1 as D (6 bases). The ends were cut back, 0 bases at V and 4 bases at J, with 13 bases in the middle. Germline V gives CDR1 SGHRS, CDR2 YFSETQ. This CDR3 has 15 residues.

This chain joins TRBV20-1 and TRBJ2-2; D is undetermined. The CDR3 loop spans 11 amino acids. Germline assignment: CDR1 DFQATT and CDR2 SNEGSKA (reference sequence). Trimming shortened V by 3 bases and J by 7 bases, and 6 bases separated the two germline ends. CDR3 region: CSARSIGELFF. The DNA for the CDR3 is TGCAGTGCTAGGTCTATCGGGGAGCTGTTTTTT.

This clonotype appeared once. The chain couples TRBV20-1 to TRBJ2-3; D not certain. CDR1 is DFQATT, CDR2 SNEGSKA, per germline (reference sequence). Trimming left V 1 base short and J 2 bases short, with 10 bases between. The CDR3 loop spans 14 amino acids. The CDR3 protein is CSARGSSTTDTQYF. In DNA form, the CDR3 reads TGCAGTGCTAGAGGGTCGTCTACCACAGATACGCAGTATTTT.

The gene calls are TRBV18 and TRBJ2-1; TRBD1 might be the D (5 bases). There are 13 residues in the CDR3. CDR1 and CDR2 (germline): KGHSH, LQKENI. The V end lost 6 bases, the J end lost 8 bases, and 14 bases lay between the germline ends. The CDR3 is CASSAQGPDEQFF. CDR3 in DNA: TGTGCCAGCTCGGCCCAGGGTCCGGATGAGCAGTTCTTC.

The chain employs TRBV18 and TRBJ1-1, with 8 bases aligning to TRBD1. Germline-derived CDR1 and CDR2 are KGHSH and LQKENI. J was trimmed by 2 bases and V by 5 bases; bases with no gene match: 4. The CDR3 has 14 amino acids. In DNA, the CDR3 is TGTGCCAGCTCAAGACAGGGGACAAACACTGAAGCTTTCTTT. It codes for CASSRQGTNTEAFF.

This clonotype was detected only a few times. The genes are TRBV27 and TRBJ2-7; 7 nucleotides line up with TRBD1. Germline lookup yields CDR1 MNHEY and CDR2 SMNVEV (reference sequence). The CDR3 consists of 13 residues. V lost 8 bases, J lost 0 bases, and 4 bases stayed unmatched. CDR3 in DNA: TGTGCCAGCGCGACAGGGCCCTCCTACGAGCAGTACTTC. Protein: CASATGPSYEQYF.

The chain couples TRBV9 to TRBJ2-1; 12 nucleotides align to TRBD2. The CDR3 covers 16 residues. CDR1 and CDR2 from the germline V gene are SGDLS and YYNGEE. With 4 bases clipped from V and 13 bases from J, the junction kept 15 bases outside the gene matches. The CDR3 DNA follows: TGTGCCAGCAGCCCCAGGACTAGCGGGGAACAAGAGACCCAGTTCTTC. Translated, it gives CASSPRTSGEQETQFF.

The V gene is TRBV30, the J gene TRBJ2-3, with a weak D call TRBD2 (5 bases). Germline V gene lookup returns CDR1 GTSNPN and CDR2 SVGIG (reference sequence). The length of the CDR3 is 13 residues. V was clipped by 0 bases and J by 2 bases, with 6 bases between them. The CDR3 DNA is TGTGCCTGGAGTGTACTAGTCACAGATACGCAGTATTTT. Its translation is CAWSVLVTDTQYF. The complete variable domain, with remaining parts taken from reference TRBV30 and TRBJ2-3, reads SQTIHQWPATLVQPVGSPLSLECTVEGTSNPNLYWYRQAAGRGLQLLFYSVGIGQISSEVPQNLSASRPQDRQFILSSKKLLLSDSGFYLCAWSVLVTDTQYFGPGTRLTVL.

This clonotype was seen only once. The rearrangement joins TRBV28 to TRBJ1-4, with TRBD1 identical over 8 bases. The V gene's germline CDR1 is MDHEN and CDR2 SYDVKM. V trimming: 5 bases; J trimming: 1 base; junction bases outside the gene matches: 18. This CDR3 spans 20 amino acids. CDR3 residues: CASSPSTRQGMFGTNEKLFF. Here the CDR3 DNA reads TGTGCCAGCAGTCCCTCGACGAGACAGGGGATGTTCGGAACTAATGAAAAACTGTTTTTT.

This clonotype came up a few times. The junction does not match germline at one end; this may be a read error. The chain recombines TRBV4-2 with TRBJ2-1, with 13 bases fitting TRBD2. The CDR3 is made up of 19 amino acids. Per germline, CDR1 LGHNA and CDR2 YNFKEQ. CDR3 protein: CVSSYRPASGTSGNNEQFF. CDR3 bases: TGTGTCAGCAGCTACCGACCAGCATCCGGGACTAGCGGGAACAATGAGCAGTTCTTC.

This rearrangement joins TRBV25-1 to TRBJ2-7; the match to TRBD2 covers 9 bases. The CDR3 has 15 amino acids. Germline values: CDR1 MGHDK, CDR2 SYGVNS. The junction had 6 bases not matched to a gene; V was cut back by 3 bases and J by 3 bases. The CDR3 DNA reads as TGTGCCAGCAGTGAGGCAGCGGGGGGTTTCTACGAGCAGTACTTC. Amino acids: CASSEAAGGFYEQYF.

CDR3 in amino acids: CASSLDLQEGTGTYEQYF. The CDR3 DNA follows: TGCGCCAGCAGCTTGGATCTCCAGGAAGGCACAGGGACCTACGAGCAGTACTTC. This rearrangement joins TRBV5-1 to TRBJ2-7; perhaps TRBD1 as D (6 bases). This CDR3 has 18 amino acids. Germline CDR1 is SGHRS and CDR2 is YFSETQ. V was trimmed by 0 bases and J by 2 bases, leaving 21 bases between them.

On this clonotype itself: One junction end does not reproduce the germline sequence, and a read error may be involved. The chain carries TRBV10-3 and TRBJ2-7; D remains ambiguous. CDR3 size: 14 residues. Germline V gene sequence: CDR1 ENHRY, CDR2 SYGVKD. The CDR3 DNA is TGTGCCACCAGTGACCCCGCTGGGCTCTACGAGCAGTACTTC. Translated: CATSDPAGLYEQYF.

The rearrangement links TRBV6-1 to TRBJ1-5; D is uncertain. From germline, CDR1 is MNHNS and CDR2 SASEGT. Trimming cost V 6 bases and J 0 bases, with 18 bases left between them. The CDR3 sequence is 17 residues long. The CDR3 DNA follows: TGTGCCAGCAGCCGTGAAATACCCCTGGGTAGCAATCAGCCCCAGCATTTT. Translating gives CASSREIPLGSNQPQHF.

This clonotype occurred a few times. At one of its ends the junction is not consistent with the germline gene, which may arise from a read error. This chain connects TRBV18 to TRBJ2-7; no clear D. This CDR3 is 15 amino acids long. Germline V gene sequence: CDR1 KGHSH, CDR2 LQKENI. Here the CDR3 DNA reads TGTGCCAGCTCACCCCCGGTCGGAAGTTCCTCCGAGCAGTACTTC. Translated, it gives CASSPPVGSSSEQYF.

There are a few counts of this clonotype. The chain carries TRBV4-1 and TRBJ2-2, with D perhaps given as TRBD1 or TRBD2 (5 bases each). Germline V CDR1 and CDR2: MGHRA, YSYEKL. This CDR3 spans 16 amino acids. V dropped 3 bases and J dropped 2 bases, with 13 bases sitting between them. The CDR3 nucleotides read TGCGCCAGCAGCCATAGAGGGACGGGAAACACCGGGGAGCTGTTTTTT. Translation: CASSHRGTGNTGELFF.

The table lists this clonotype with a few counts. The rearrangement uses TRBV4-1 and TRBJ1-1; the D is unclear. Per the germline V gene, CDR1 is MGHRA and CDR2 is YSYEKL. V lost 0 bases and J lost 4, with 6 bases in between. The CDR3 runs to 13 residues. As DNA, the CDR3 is TGCGCCAGCAGCCAAGACGTGGGCACTGAAGCTTTCTTT. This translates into CASSQDVGTEAFF.

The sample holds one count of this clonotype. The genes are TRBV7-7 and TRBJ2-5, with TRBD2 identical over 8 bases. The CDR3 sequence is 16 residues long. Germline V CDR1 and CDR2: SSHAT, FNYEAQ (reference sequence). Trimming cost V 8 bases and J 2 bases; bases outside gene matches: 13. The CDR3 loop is CASGPNRAGGQETQYF. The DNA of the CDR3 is TGTGCCAGCGGCCCCAATCGTGCGGGGGGTCAAGAGACCCAGTACTTC.

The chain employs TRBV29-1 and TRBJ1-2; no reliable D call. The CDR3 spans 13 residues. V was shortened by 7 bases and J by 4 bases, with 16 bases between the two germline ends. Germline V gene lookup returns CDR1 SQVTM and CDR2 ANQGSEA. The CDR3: CSARDITSYGYTF. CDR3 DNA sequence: TGCAGCGCCCGGGATATAACTAGCTATGGCTACACCTTC.

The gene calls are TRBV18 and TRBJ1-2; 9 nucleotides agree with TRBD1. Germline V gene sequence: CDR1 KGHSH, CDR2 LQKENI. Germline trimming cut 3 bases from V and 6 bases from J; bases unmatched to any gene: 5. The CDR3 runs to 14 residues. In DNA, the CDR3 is TGTGCCAGCTCACCGCGGGACAGGGACCATGGCTACACCTTC. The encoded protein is CASSPRDRDHGYTF.

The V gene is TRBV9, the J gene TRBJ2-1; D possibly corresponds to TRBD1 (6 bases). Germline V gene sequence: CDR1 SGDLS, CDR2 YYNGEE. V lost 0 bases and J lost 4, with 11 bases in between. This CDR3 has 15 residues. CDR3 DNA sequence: TGTGCCAGCAGCGTAGATGGGACAAGTTACAATGAGCAGTTCTTC. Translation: CASSVDGTSYNEQFF.

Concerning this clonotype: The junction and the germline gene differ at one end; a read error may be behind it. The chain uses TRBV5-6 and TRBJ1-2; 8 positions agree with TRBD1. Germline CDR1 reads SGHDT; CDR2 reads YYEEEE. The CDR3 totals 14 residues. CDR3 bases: TGTACCAGCAGCTTGGGACAGGCGGTCTATGGCTACACCTTC. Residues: CTSSLGQAVYGYTF.

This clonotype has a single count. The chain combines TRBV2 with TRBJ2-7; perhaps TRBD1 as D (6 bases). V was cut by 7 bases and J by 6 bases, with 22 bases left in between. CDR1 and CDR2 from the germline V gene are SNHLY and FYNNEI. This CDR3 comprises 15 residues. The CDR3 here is CASIRTDGTRSEQYF. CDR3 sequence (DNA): TGTGCCAGCATTCGGACAGATGGGACCCGAAGCGAGCAGTACTTC.

The CDR3 protein is CASSQGLRDSYEQYF. In nucleotides, the CDR3 is TGTGCCAGCAGCCAAGGCTTGCGGGACTCCTACGAGCAGTACTTC. V usage is TRBV3-1 and J usage is TRBJ2-7; D may be TRBD2 (6 bases). Germline-derived CDR1 and CDR2 are LGHDT and YNNKEL (reference sequence). V lost 1 base and J lost 0, with 10 bases in between. This CDR3 is built from 15 residues.

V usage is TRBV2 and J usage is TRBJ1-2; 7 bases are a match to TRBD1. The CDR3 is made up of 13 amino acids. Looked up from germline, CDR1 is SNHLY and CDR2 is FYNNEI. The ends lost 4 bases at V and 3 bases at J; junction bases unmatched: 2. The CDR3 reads CASSGDSHYGYTF. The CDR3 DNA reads TGTGCCAGCAGTGGGGACAGTCACTATGGCTACACCTTC.